The 4 T cell receptor beta chains in this list originate from one sample, sequenced in a study of cytomegalovirus exposure and HLA in healthy donors. The PCR made use of 60 Vbeta and 13 Jbeta primers. Only in-frame clones appear in the TCRdb table, and some are missing; sequencing was by immunoSEQ multiplex PCR. Here the sample spans over 150,000 clones, roughly 79% being singletons. Sequencing was done on a sample of PBMCs. The receptor source for this set is a male donor in good health and CMV-seronegative.

The rearrangement joins TRBV7-3 to TRBJ2-5, with TRBD2 matching over 16 bases. Looked up from germline, CDR1 is SGHTA and CDR2 is FQGTGA. The CDR3 has 17 residues. The V gene end was trimmed by 3 bases and the J gene end by 5 bases; junction bases not matched to a gene: 6. The CDR3 DNA reads TGTGCCAGCAGCTTCGGGACTAGCGGGGGGGCCGGTGAGACCCAGTACTTC. It specifies CASSFGTSGGAGETQYF.

This clone was counted a single time. The chain recombines TRBV4-1 with TRBJ2-1, with 7 bases matching TRBD1. The trim removed 3 bases at V and 2 bases at J, leaving 13 bases unmatched. Germline CDR1 reads MGHRA; CDR2 reads YSYEKL. This CDR3 has 18 residues. The DNA for the CDR3 is TGCGCCAGCAGCCAGCCCTCCCCGGGGACAGTTACCTACAATGAGCAGTTCTTC. Its protein product is CASSQPSPGTVTYNEQFF.

The table lists this clone with a few counts. The chain uses TRBV10-3 and TRBJ1-2; perhaps TRBD1 as D (6 bases). Trimming stripped 3 bases from V and 4 bases from J, with 12 bases between. From germline, CDR1 is ENHRY and CDR2 SYGVKD. The CDR3 is 14 residues long. The CDR3 spells CAISDRGVSYGYTF. The CDR3 DNA is TGTGCCATCAGTGACAGGGGTGTGAGCTATGGCTACACCTTC.

The rearrangement links TRBV27 to TRBJ2-2; TRBD1 is a possible D gene (5 bases). The CDR3 extends over 11 amino acids. The germline V gene encodes CDR1 MNHEY and CDR2 SMNVEV (reference sequence). Trimming pared 6 bases from V and 7 bases from J, leaving 6 bases between. The CDR3 region is CASRRGGELFF. CDR3 nucleotide sequence: TGTGCCAGCAGAAGGGGCGGGGAGCTGTTTTTT.